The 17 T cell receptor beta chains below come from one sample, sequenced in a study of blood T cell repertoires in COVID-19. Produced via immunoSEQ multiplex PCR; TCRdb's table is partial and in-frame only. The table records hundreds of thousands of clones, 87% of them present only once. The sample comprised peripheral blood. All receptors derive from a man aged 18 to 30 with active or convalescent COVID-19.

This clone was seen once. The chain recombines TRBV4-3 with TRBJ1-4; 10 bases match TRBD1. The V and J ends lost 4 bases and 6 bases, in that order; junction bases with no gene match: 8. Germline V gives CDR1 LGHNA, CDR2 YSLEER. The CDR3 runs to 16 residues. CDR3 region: CASSPETGTGDEKLFF. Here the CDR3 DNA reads TGCGCCAGCAGCCCCGAGACCGGGACAGGGGATGAAAAACTGTTTTTT.

CDR3 loop: CASSPRTGNTEAFF. The CDR3 DNA reads TGTGCCAGCAGCCCACGGACAGGGAACACTGAAGCTTTCTTT. This chain links TRBV3-1 (or the pseudogene TRBV3-2) with TRBJ1-1; TRBD1 aligns across 7 bases. Per the germline V gene, CDR1 is LGHDT and CDR2 is YNNKEL (reference sequence). This CDR3 comprises 14 residues. Losses at the gene ends were 4 bases for V and 1 base for J; bases not matched to a gene: 3.

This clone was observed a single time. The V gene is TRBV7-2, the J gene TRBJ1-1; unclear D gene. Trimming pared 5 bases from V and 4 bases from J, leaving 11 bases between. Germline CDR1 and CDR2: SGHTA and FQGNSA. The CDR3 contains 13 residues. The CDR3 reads CASSLRAGTEAFF. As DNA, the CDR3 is TGTGCCAGCAGCCTCAGAGCGGGCACTGAAGCTTTCTTT.

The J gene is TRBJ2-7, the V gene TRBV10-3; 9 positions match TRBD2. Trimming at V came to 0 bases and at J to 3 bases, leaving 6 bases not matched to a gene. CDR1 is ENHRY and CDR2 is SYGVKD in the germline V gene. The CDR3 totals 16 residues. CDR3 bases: TGTGCCATCAGTGAGTCGCGGATTAGCGGGAGCTACGAGCAGTACTTC. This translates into CAISESRISGSYEQYF.

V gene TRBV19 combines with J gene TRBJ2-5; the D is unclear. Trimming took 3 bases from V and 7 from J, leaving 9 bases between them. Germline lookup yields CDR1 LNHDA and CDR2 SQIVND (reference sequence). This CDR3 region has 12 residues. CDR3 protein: CASSIPRGTQYF. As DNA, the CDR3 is TGTGCCAGTAGTATTCCCCGCGGGACCCAGTACTTC. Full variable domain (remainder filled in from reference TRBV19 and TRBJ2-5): DGGITQSPKYLFRKEGQNVTLSCEQNLNHDAMYWYRQDPGQGLRLIYYSQIVNDFQKGDIAEGYSVSREKKESFPLTVTSAQKNPTAFYLCASSIPRGTQYFGPGTRLLVL.

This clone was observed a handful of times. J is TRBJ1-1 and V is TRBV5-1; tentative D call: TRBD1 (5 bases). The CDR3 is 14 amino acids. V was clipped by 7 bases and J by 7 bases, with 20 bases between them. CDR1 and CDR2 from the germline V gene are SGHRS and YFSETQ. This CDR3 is CASWLIFQGGEAFF. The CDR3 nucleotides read TGCGCCAGCTGGCTAATTTTTCAGGGCGGTGAAGCTTTCTTT.

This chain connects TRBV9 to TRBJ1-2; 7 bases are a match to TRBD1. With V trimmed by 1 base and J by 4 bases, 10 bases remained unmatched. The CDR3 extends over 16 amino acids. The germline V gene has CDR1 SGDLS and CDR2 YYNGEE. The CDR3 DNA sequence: TGTGCCAGCAGCGTAAATTACAGGGGTATCGGCTATGGCTACACCTTC. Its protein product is CASSVNYRGIGYGYTF.

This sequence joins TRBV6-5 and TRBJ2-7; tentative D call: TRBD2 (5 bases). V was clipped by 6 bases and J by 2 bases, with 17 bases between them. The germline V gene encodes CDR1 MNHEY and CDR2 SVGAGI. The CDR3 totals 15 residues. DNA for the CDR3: TGTGCCAGCAGCCTCTACACTAGTTTGCCCTACGAGCAGTACTTC. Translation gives CASSLYTSLPYEQYF.

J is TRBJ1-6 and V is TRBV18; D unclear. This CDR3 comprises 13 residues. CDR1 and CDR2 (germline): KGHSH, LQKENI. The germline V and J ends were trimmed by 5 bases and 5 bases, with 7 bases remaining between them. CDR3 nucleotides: TGTGCCAGCTCATATTCTGATAATTCACCCCTCCACTTT. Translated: CASSYSDNSPLHF.

In DNA, the CDR3 is TGCGCCAGCAGTGAGTGGGGCAGGGGAGATGGGGCCAACGTCCTGACTTTC. This codes for CASSEWGRGDGANVLTF. This chain connects TRBV10-2 to TRBJ2-6, with D perhaps TRBD1 (6 bases). This CDR3 is 17 amino acids long. CDR1 is WSHSY and CDR2 is SAAADI in the germline V gene. V shed 1 base and J shed 3 bases, with 13 bases lying between them.

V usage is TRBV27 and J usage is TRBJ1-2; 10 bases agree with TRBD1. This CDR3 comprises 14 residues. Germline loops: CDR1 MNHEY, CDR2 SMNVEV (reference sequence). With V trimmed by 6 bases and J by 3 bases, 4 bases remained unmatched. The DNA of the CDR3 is TGTGCCAGCAGGGACGGGACAGGGGACTATGGCTACACCTTC. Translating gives CASRDGTGDYGYTF.

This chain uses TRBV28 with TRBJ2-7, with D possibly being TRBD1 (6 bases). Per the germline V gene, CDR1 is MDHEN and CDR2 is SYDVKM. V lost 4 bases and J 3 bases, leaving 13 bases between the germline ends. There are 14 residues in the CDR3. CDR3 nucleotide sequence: TGTGCCAGCAGTTCGGGACAAGTTGTCTACGAGCAGTACTTC. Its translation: CASSSGQVVYEQYF.

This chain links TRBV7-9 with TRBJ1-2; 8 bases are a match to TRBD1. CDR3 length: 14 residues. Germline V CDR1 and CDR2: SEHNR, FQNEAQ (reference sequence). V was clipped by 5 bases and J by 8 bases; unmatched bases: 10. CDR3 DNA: TGTGCCAGCAGCGCGACAGGGGAACTTCAAGGCTACACCTTC. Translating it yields CASSATGELQGYTF.

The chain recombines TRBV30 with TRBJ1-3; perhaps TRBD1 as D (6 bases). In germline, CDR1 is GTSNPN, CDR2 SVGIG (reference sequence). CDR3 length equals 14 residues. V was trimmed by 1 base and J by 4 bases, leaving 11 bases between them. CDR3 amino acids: CAWSAGRGGNTIYF. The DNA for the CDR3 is TGTGCCTGGAGTGCCGGGAGGGGGGGAAACACCATATATTTT.

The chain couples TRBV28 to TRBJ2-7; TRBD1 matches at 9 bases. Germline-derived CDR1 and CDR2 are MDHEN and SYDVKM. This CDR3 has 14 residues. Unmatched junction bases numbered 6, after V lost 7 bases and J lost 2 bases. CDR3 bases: TGTGCCAGCACATCGACAGGGGGAACCTACGAGCAGTACTTC. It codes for CASTSTGGTYEQYF.

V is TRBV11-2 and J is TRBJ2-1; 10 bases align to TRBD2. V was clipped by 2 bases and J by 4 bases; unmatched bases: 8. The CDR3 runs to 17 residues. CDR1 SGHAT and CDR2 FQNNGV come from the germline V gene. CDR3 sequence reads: CASSLRASGGPYNEQFF. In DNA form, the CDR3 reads TGTGCCAGCAGCTTAAGGGCTAGCGGGGGACCGTACAATGAGCAGTTCTTC.

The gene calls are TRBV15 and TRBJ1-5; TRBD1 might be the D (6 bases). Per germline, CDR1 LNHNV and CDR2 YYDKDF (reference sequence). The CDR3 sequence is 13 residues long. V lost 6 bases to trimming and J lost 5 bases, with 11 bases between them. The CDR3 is CATSIGGDQPQHF. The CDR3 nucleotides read TGTGCCACCAGTATAGGGGGGGATCAGCCCCAGCATTTT.